This T cell receptor beta chain came from a study of cytomegalovirus exposure and HLA in healthy donors. It was with 60 Vbeta and 13 Jbeta primers that the PCR ran. Sequenced by immunoSEQ multiplex PCR; TCRdb stores in-frame clones only, minus some. In the table there are fewer than 200,000 clones, 80% of which are singletons. With 4 bases clipped from V and 3 bases from J, the junction kept 8 bases outside the gene matches. CDR3 length equals 17 residues. Germline CDR1 MGHRA, CDR2 YSYEKL. The source is a boy between 10 and 17 years old in good health and CMV-seronegative. What was sequenced was PBMCs. The chain links TRBV4-1 to TRBJ2-1; 11 nucleotides agree with TRBD2. The CDR3 nucleotides read TGCGCCAGCAGCCCCTTGACTAGCGGGAACCTCTACAATGAGCAGTTCTTC. Translating gives CASSPLTSGNLYNEQFF.